This T cell receptor beta chain was identified during a study of identifying expanded T cells in peripheral blood. General observations from the study: Across healthy donors, higher total template counts meant significantly greater approximately 2-week count variance. Over about two and four weeks, about 15 and 19 clones changed, versus 1.2 between replicates.

No infections or other immune events were documented during collection. Clones were read by immunoSEQ multiplex PCR, and TCRdb kept only the in-frame ones, dropping some. The table has under 90,000 clones, about nine tenths seen once. CDR3 size: 15 residues. J gave up 5 bases and V 6 bases, and 11 bases lay outside the gene matches. Germline V CDR1 and CDR2: MGHDK, SYGVNS. Points on this clone: The antigen is undetermined.

The source of this sequence is a person aged 18 to 69 in good health. The V call is TRBV25-1, the J call TRBJ2-3, with 7 bases identical to TRBD1. Sample: blood. The CDR3 region is CASSSRDSVEDTQYF. CDR3 nucleotides: TGTGCCAGCAGCTCCCGGGACAGTGTAGAAGATACGCAGTATTTT.